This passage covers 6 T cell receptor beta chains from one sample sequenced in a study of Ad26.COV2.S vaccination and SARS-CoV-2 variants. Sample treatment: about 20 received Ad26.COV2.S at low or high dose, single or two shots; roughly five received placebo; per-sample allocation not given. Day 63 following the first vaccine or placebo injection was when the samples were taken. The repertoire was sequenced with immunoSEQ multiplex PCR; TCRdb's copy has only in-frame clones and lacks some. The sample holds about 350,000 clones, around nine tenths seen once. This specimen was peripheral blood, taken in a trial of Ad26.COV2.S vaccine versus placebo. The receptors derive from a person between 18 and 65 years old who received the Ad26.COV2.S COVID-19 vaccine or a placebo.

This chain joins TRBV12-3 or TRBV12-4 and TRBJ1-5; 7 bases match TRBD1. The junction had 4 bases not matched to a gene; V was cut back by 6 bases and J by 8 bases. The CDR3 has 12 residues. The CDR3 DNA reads TGTGCCAGCAGGGTACAGGGGAAGCCCCAGCATTTT. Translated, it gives CASRVQGKPQHF.

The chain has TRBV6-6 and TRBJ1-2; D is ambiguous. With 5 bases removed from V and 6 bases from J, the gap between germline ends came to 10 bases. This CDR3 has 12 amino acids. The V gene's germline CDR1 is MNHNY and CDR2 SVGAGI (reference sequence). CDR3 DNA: TGTGCCAGCAGTCATACAGCCAATGGCTACACCTTC. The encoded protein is CASSHTANGYTF.

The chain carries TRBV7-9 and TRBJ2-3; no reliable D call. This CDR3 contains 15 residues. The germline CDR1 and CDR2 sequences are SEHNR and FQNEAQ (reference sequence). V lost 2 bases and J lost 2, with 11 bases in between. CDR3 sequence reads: CASSLRSAHTDTQYF. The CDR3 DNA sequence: TGTGCCAGCAGCTTACGCTCGGCCCACACAGATACGCAGTATTTT.

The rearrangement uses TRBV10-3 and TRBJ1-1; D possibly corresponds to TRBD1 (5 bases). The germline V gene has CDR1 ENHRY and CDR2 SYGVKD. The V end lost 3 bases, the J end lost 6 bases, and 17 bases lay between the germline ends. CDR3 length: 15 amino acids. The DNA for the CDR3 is TGTGCCATCAGTGAATCGGTCGGGGGACCGGCTGAAGCTTTCTTT. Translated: CAISESVGGPAEAFF.

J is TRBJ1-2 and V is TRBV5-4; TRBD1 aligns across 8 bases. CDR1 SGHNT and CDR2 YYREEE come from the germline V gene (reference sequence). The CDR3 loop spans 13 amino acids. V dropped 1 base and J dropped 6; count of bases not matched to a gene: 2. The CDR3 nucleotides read TGTGCCAGCAGCTTGCAGGGGGCGAATGGCTACACCTTC. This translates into CASSLQGANGYTF.

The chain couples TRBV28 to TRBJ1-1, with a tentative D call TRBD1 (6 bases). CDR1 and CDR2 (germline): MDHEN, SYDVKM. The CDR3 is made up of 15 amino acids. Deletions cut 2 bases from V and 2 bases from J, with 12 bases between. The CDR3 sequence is CASSLAGEINTEAFF. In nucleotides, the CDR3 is TGTGCCAGCAGTTTAGCAGGGGAAATTAACACTGAAGCTTTCTTT.